Shown below are 21 T cell receptor beta chains from a single sample sequenced in a study of CD8+ T cells in alopecia areata. cDNA prepared by RNA extraction and subsequent reverse transcription served as the template for sequencing. Libraries were prepared by immunoSEQ multiplex PCR; TCRdb keeps only in-frame clonotypes and omits some of them. Singletons are absent from the sample, which has some 120,000 clones. The sequencing sample was made of lesional skin. These receptor sequences come from a C3H/HeJ mouse with alopecia areata. MHC haplotype of the strain: H2-k.

There are a few counts of this clone. Mouse names are used for the genes. The read is 4 residues too short to cover the CDR3 end, so that end is filled in from the germline J gene. This rearrangement joins TRBV19 to TRBJ1-2; 9 nucleotides match TRBD1. Trimming cost V 6 bases and J 4 bases; bases outside gene matches: 7. The germline gives CDR1 FNHDT, CDR2 SITEND (reference sequence). This CDR3 is 14 amino acids long. CDR3 DNA (partial): TGTGCCAGCACCCGGGACAGGGACGGCTCC. This codes for CASTRDRDGS. The complete CDR3 protein is CASTRDRDGSDYTF.

This clone was seen ten or more times. The germline and genes are mouse ones. The read ends 4 residues early relative to the CDR3; the germline J gene fills the gap. The chain carries TRBV13-3 and TRBJ1-2; TRBD1 is a possible D gene (6 bases). The germline gives CDR1 NNHDY, CDR2 SYVADS. Trimming stripped 4 bases from V and 0 bases from J, with 10 bases between. CDR3 length: 14 residues. The sequenced CDR3 bases are TGTGCCAGCAGTCCTACAGGGCCAAACTCC. Translation: CASSPTGPNS. The whole CDR3 sequence reads CASSPTGPNSDYTF.

Details on this clone: Mouse gene names and germline throughout. The read is 4 residues too short to cover the CDR3 end, so that end is filled in from the germline J gene. This chain links TRBV1 with TRBJ2-1, with 8 bases that match TRBD1. The CDR3 has 15 amino acids. Germline V gene lookup returns CDR1 NSQYPW and CDR2 LRSPGD (reference sequence). Trimming cost V 5 bases and J 1 base; bases outside gene matches: 4. The CDR3 bases that were read are TGCACCTGCAGTTCGAGACAGGGGAACTATGCT. It yields the protein CTCSSRQGNYA. The whole CDR3 protein reads CTCSSRQGNYAEQFF.

With regard to this clone: Gene and germline names: mouse. The CDR3 end lies 4 residues beyond the end of the read and is filled in from the germline J gene. The chain is built from TRBV13-3 and TRBJ2-2; 10 positions match TRBD2. CDR3 size: 16 residues. V lost 5 bases and J lost 4; bases outside the gene matches: 8. Germline-derived CDR1 and CDR2 are NNHDY and SYVADS. CDR3 residues: CASSPDWGVVTGQLYF. CDR3 DNA, as far as it was read: TGTGCCAGCAGCCCTGACTGGGGGGTGGTCACCGGG. The full variable domain, its missing parts supplied by reference TRBV13-3 and TRBJ2-2, is EAAVTQSPRSKVAVTGGKVTLSCHQTNNHDYMYWYRQDTGHGLRLIHYSYVADSTEKGDIPDGYKASRPSQENFSLILELASLSQTAVYFCASSPDWGVVTGQLYFGEGSKLTVL.

Concerning this clone: Genes here carry mouse names. The read terminates 4 residues before the CDR3 end, so the remaining end is supplied by the germline J gene. V usage is TRBV19 and J usage is TRBJ2-7; tentative D call: TRBD2 (6 bases). The germline V gene has CDR1 FNHDT and CDR2 SITEND (reference sequence). V gave up 3 bases and J gave up 0 bases, with 10 bases separating them. This CDR3 region has 14 residues. The CDR3 region is CASSNGGSSYEQYF. Incomplete CDR3 DNA: TGTGCCAGCAGTAATGGGGGTAGCTCCTAT. The full variable domain, in which reference TRBV19 and TRBJ2-7 provide the parts outside the CDR3, is GGIITQTPKFLIGQEGQKLTLKCQQNFNHDTMYWYRQDSGKGLRLIYYSITENDLQKGDLSEGYDASREKKSSFSLTVTSAQKNEMAVFLCASSNGGSSYEQYFGPGTRLTVL.

This clone was counted only a few times. The gene names given are mouse names. The read falls 4 residues short of the CDR3 end, and the missing part is taken from the germline J gene. This chain links TRBV13-3 with TRBJ2-5; 13 bases map to TRBD2. V was clipped by 2 bases and J by 0 bases; unmatched bases: 6. CDR3 length equals 18 residues. CDR1 is NNHDY, CDR2 SYVADS, per germline. The covered CDR3 bases are TGTGCCAGCAGTGAGGACTGGGGGGGCACCGTTAACCAAGAC. Protein: CASSEDWGGTVNQD. The entire CDR3 protein reads CASSEDWGGTVNQDTQYF.

On this clone itself: The gene symbols are mouse symbols. Sequencing ends 4 residues short of the CDR3 end; the germline J gene provides the rest. The chain couples TRBV1 to TRBJ1-4, with D perhaps TRBD1 (6 bases). Germline V gene lookup returns CDR1 NSQYPW and CDR2 LRSPGD (reference sequence). The CDR3 runs 14 residues. The CDR3 reads CTCSAAGDSERLFF. CDR3 DNA (partial): TGCACCTGCAGTGCAGCAGGGGATTCCGAA.

This clone was recorded a few times. Mouse names are used for the genes. The read stops 4 residues short of the end of the CDR3; the missing end is completed from the germline J gene. Other DNA sequences in the same sample also yield this CDR3. The chain carries TRBV19 and TRBJ2-3, with TRBD1 identical over 7 bases. Germline CDR1 is FNHDT and CDR2 is SITEND (reference sequence). The CDR3 spans 15 residues. V shed 2 bases, J shed 1 base, and the junction held 4 bases outside the gene matches. The part of the CDR3 DNA that was read is TGTGCCAGCAGTATCAGGCAGGGGGGTGCAGAA. Its translation: CASSIRQGGAE. The entire CDR3 protein is CASSIRQGGAETLYF.

This clone was picked up a small number of times. The gene names given are mouse names. The read halts 4 residues ahead of the CDR3 end, with the missing end drawn from the germline J gene. This CDR3 is also generated by other DNA sequences in the sample. The chain is built from TRBV19 and TRBJ2-7, with 9 bases lining up with TRBD2. V trimming: 2 bases; J trimming: 1 base; junction bases outside the gene matches: 4. The CDR3 runs 15 residues. CDR1 is FNHDT, CDR2 SITEND, per germline (reference sequence). The CDR3 DNA, read in part, is TGTGCCAGCAGTATCCAACTGGGGGGATCCTAT. It specifies CASSIQLGGSY. The entire CDR3 protein reads CASSIQLGGSYEQYF.

In regard to this clone: These gene names are mouse names. The read is 4 residues too short to cover the CDR3 end, so that end is filled in from the germline J gene. The rearrangement links TRBV13-1 to TRBJ2-2; TRBD2 might be the D (6 bases). The germline gives CDR1 NSHNY, CDR2 SYGAGN. V was cut by 3 bases and J by 6 bases, with 9 bases left in between. The CDR3 runs to 13 residues. CDR3 bases read: TGTGCCAGCAGTGGCTGGGGTCCCGGG. It encodes CASSGWGPG. From start to end, the CDR3 is CASSGWGPGQLYF.

On this clone: The gene names here belong to mouse. The CDR3 spells CTCSAHTGGEDTQYF. CDR3 bases read: TGCACCTGCAGTGCCCACACAGGGGGCGAAGAC. The gene calls are TRBV1 and TRBJ2-5; 9 bases agree with TRBD1. The CDR3 goes on 4 residues after the read ends, and that part is filled in from the germline J gene. Germline CDR1 and CDR2: NSQYPW and LRSPGD (reference sequence). The CDR3 is made up of 15 amino acids.

A note on this clone: Each gene name is a mouse one. The read ends 4 residues shy of where the CDR3 ends; the end is completed using the germline J gene. V usage is TRBV1 and J usage is TRBJ1-2; 7 nucleotides line up with TRBD1. The germline CDR1 and CDR2 sequences are NSQYPW and LRSPGD (reference sequence). CDR3 length equals 14 residues. This chain's CDR3 is CTCSANRGPADYTF. Incomplete CDR3 DNA: TGCACCTGCAGTGCAAACAGGGGCCCTGCC.

This clone was seen a few times. All gene names here are mouse names. The observed sequence ends 4 residues before the CDR3 terminus, with the missing tail filled in from the germline J gene. The rearrangement joins TRBV13-3 to TRBJ1-1; 9 bases line up with TRBD1. The CDR3 contains 15 residues. Germline lookup yields CDR1 NNHDY and CDR2 SYVADS. The V and J ends lost 1 base and 2 bases, in that order; junction bases with no gene match: 3. The CDR3 reads CASSDPTGGNTEVFF. The covered CDR3 bases are TGTGCCAGCAGTGATCCCACAGGGGGCAACACA.

The sample holds a few counts of this clone. Gene names refer to mouse genes. The sequenced fragment ends 4 residues before the CDR3 boundary, so the rest is inferred from the germline J gene. The chain joins TRBV5 to TRBJ2-4; 8 bases align to TRBD2. The CDR3 spans 13 residues. The germline V gene has CDR1 LGHNA and CDR2 YNLKQL (reference sequence). CDR3 protein: CASSQGTGNTLYF. The sequenced CDR3 bases are TGTGCCAGCAGCCAAGGGACTGGGAAC.

This clone was observed a handful of times. Gene names and germline match the mouse. Sequencing ends 4 residues short of the CDR3 end; the germline J gene provides the rest. The V gene is TRBV13-3, the J gene TRBJ2-7; TRBD2 aligns across 8 bases. This CDR3 region has 15 residues. Unmatched junction bases numbered 7, after V lost 5 bases and J lost 0 bases. The germline V gene encodes CDR1 NNHDY and CDR2 SYVADS. CDR3 in amino acids: CASSASGGSSYEQYF. CDR3 DNA (partial): TGTGCCAGCAGCGCCTCTGGGGGGAGCTCCTAT.

This clone was counted ten times or more. TCRdb and the translated DNA give different amino acids at residue 13; the protein presented here is the one translated from the DNA. The gene symbols are mouse symbols. The read ends 3 residues early relative to the CDR3; the germline J gene fills the gap. The chain joins TRBV13-3 to TRBJ1-3; TRBD1 agrees at 9 bases. The length of the CDR3 is 16 residues. Germline CDR1 NNHDY, CDR2 SYVADS. J gave up 4 bases and V 3 bases, and 8 bases lay outside the gene matches. The CDR3 sequence: CASSGAGTGFGNTLYF. The CDR3 DNA, read in part, is TGTGCCAGCAGTGGGGCCGGGACAGGGTTCGGAAATACG.

There are a few counts of this clone. Germline and genes here are mouse. Sequencing ends 4 residues short of the CDR3 end; the germline J gene provides the rest. The chain couples TRBV13-3 to TRBJ2-1; 14 positions agree with TRBD2. Germline CDR1 is NNHDY and CDR2 is SYVADS. The CDR3 consists of 19 residues. V was clipped by 2 bases and J by 6 bases; unmatched bases: 13. The CDR3 DNA, read in part, is TGTGCCAGCAGTGAAATAAAACGGGACTGGGGGGGCGCTTTTGCT. Amino acid sequence: CASSEIKRDWGGAFA. The entire CDR3 reads CASSEIKRDWGGAFAEQFF.

The table lists this clone with a few counts. Each gene name is a mouse one. Read sequence stops 4 residues before the CDR3 end, and the germline J gene provides the missing end. The chain uses TRBV13-3 and TRBJ2-7; 9 nucleotides match TRBD2. The CDR3 consists of 14 residues. Germline loops: CDR1 NNHDY, CDR2 SYVADS. CDR3: CASSGGLGFYEQYF. Incomplete CDR3 DNA: TGTGCCAGCAGTGGGGGACTGGGCTTTTAT.

This clone was recorded many times. Each gene name is a mouse one. The read falls 4 residues short of the CDR3 end, and the missing part is taken from the germline J gene. The chain is built from TRBV13-3 and TRBJ1-1; possible D gene TRBD1, 6 bases. This CDR3 is 12 amino acids long. Germline CDR1 is NNHDY and CDR2 is SYVADS. This chain's CDR3 is CASSIGTSEVFF. The CDR3 bases that were read are TGTGCCAGCAGTATCGGGACATCA.

A remark on this clone: Mouse names are used for the genes. The CDR3 is cut off 4 residues early in the read; its end comes from the germline J gene. The chain joins TRBV13-3 to TRBJ2-5; 7 nucleotides match TRBD1. CDR1 is NNHDY and CDR2 is SYVADS in the germline V gene. The CDR3 runs to 14 residues. CDR3 DNA, as far as it was read: TGTGCCAGCAGTGAGCCTGACAGGGAGGAC. Translated, it gives CASSEPDRED. The whole CDR3 sequence is CASSEPDREDTQYF.

In regard to this clone: Any gene name here is a mouse gene name. Read sequence stops 4 residues before the CDR3 end, and the germline J gene provides the missing end. V and J are TRBV13-3 and TRBJ1-1; TRBD1 matches 7 bases. The germline CDR1 and CDR2 sequences are NNHDY and SYVADS. The CDR3 is 14 amino acids. J gave up 1 base and V 6 bases, and 6 bases lay outside the gene matches. The chain's CDR3 is CASTPRTGNTEVFF. The part of the CDR3 DNA that was read is TGTGCCAGCACCCCTAGGACAGGGAACACA.